The clone carrying this T cell receptor beta chain was seen ten or more times. The antigen is not known. The data are from a study of T cell repertoires in cytomegalovirus infection. Whole-study context: In public TCR beta signatures, there were indications of both CMV infection and matching HLA type. Study-wide points: What dominated the ex vivo response were HLA-C-restricted CMV-specific TCR beta clonotypes. Summed public TCR beta family frequency identified CMV carriers bearing the relevant HLA.

TCRdb ran MiXCR on the reads and lists one entry per CDR3 protein. The repertoire includes 200,000 to 300,000 distinct CDR3 sequences, roughly 6.5% of them detected once, and about 6% sits in the top ten. Looked up from germline, CDR1 is ENHRY and CDR2 is SYGVKD. The CDR3 has 13 residues. Trimming removed 3 bases from V and 6 bases from J, with 11 bases in between. Sequenced material: PBMCs. This chain joins TRBV10-3 and TRBJ1-2; D gene ambiguous. This TCR came from a human donor in good health (CMV status not recorded). Some clones in this sample may be carry-over from other donors' samples. CDR3 residues: CAISDGLSDGYTF. For the CDR3, the DNA is TGTGCCATCAGTGATGGCCTCTCTGATGGCTACACCTTC.